This T cell receptor beta chain was identified in a study of blood T cell repertoires in COVID-19. On the study more broadly: Italy, Spain and the United States were the sources of the convalescent and acute COVID-19 samples. The cDNA or gDNA used as material had been derived from T cells, B-cell-depleted T cells, or PBMCs.

Original methodology: The assay estimated nucleated cells by amplifying reference gene primers. Clones were sequenced by immunoSEQ multiplex PCR, and TCRdb holds only the in-frame ones, with some missing. For V, J and clone size, that table is used; D and trimming come from the DNA. The sample lists 200,000 or so clones, under 85% occurring once. The CDR3 consists of 14 residues. Trimming shortened V by 0 bases and J by 1 base, and 6 bases separated the two germline ends. CDR1 is MNHEY and CDR2 is SVGEGT in the germline V gene. The chain carries TRBV6-2 or TRBV6-3 and TRBJ2-5, with a tentative D call TRBD1 (5 bases). The material sequenced was peripheral blood. The TCR sequence derives from a man aged 55-75 years with active or convalescent COVID-19. In DNA form, the CDR3 reads TGTGCCAGCAGTTACTCGGGGCCCCAAGAGACCCAGTACTTC. This sequence encodes CASSYSGPQETQYF.